The T cell receptor beta chain under discussion was sequenced for a study of OX40 agonist ivuxolimab in advanced cancers. Study observations and caveats: By week 6 at 0.1 to 3.0 mg/kg, blood CD4+ and CD8+ T cells had expanded clonally.

V shed 6 bases and J shed 1 base, with 13 bases lying between them. Germline values: CDR1 MDHEN, CDR2 SYDVKM. The CDR3 has 15 residues. The protocol was immunoSEQ multiplex PCR, while the TCRdb copy is restricted to in-frame clones and leaves out a portion. The sample includes 99,000 or so clones, 95% to 97% of them seen just once. With respect to this clone: The antigen remains undetermined.

V is TRBV28 and J is TRBJ1-5, with no clear D. The receptor's source is an adult with an advanced solid tumor such as melanoma, head and neck, liver or kidney cancer. The source was CD4+ or CD8+ T cells sorted from blood, collected in a trial of the OX40 agonist ivuxolimab. CDR3: CASSPDRLSNQPQHF. The CDR3 DNA is TGTGCCAGCAGCCCAGATCGCTTAAGCAATCAGCCCCAGCATTTT. Based on the CDR3 plus reference TRBV28 and TRBJ1-5, the full variable domain is DVKVTQSSRYLVKRTGEKVFLECVQDMDHENMFWYRQDPGLGLRLIYFSYDVKMKEKGDIPEGYSVSREKKERFSLILESASTNQTSMYLCASSPDRLSNQPQHFGDGTRLSIL.